This T cell receptor (beta chain) was identified in a study of blood T cells in healthy people across ages (dated by TCRdb to 2014 to 2015). Broadly, across the study: In model experiments, template switching captured about one uniquely barcoded TCR beta cDNA molecule for every two T cells. Using deep sequencing normalized with unique cDNA molecular identifiers, the study measured how TCR beta repertoire diversity changes with age. Donors were grouped into four age groups: young (average roughly 15 years), middle-aged (under 40), aged (around 56) and long-lived (approximately 75). Donors of different ages were randomly distributed across sequencing lanes to avoid experimental bias. The study analyzed two additional independent replicas of 1 million unique cDNA reads from the same blood draw for two donors, one aged 18 to 30 and one aged 80 or older. The paper as a whole reports these results and caveats: Compared with the aged group, more naive CD4+ T cells, fewer expanded clones and increased TCR diversity were shown by the long-lived group, suggesting age selection. Because the CMV infection status of the donors was unknown, age-related changes in expanded clonotypes may potentially have been confounded. A strong correlation was found between observed TCR beta diversity and the percentage of naive T cells measured by flow cytometry. Total diversity estimates from one million sequenced T cells were considered lower bounds and underestimates. Bulk unsorted PBMC profiling prevented conclusive comparison of naive and antigen-experienced compartments. As age increased, observed TCR beta diversity per million T cells dropped in a roughly linear way, and a significant reduction was already evident by age 40.

About this clonotype itself: Its antigen has not been determined. The input lacks base qualities; no much larger clone sits a single base away.

The donors were 40 or so Caucasian individuals from Russia, aged 6 to 90 years, who were systemically healthy. Each donor gave ten milliliters of peripheral blood, collected into EDTA-treated Vacutainer tubes. Ficoll-Paque density-gradient centrifugation was used to isolate PBMCs, with at least 6.5 million per sample. Trizol reagent was used to extract total RNA from the PBMCs, yielding at least 5.5 micrograms per sample. The percentages of naive CD45RAhigh/CD27high T cells were determined by flow cytometry on a PBMC aliquot from every donor. Library method: 5' RACE. Reads for this sample came from an Illumina HiSeq 2500. The second PCR ran for roughly 6 to 11 cycles and used a J-beta primer mix along with a sample-barcoded 5' primer. A template-switch 5' adaptor carrying 12 random nucleotides introduced a unique molecular identifier onto each TCR beta cDNA molecule. Each sample yielded at least 2.5 million CDR3-containing paired-end reads. First-strand cDNA synthesis was performed from all RNA using the Mint cDNA synthesis kit, with priming by a TRBC-specific oligonucleotide. Following uracil-DNA glycosylase treatment, a first 18-cycle PCR with universal primers M1SS and BC2_uni_R was performed on all cDNA. Turning to the authors' computational methods: For normalization, 1 million high-quality reads, each with a distinct molecular identifier, were randomly selected from each sample. Instead of being binned into consensus sequences, reads with shared molecular identifiers were discarded. CDR3 identification, clonotype clustering and error correction used MiTCR with a Q25 quality threshold and the strictest error-elimination algorithm. A nonparametric unseen species model with Euler transformation was used to estimate a lower bound on total TCR beta diversity. The public reads were reanalyzed by TCRdb: fastp trimming at Q25, MiXCR alignment, in-frame beta chains only. When rows share a CDR3 protein, they turn into one entry using the most common DNA and genes. The V and J calls were not made by the authors but by TCRdb's processing. The sample profile shows fewer than 900,000 distinct CDR3 sequences; around 46% of them were found once. The top ten clones comprise 20% to 25% of the sample.

The TCR originated in a woman aged 55 to 70 in good health. Sequenced: blood.

The sequenced DNA: TGTGCCAGCAGCTTTGTAGGGGCTGGCAATGAGCAGTTCTTC. Translated, this is CASSFVGAGNEQFF. The chain is encoded by TRBV7-9 joined to TRBJ2-1, with TRBD1 tentatively as D gene (5 bases match). V is clipped by 3 bases and J by 6 bases, and the sequence between their germline boundaries is 12 bases long. Taken from the germline V gene (reference sequence), the CDR1 and CDR2 loops are SEHNR and FQNEAQ. From the cysteine up to the phenylalanine, the CDR3 has a length of 14 residues. Only the CDR3 region is kept as DNA, spanning 42 bases read in frame from base 1. Beyond the CDR3, the reference TRBV7-9 and TRBJ2-1 genes provide the residues; the full variable domain reads: DTGVSQNPRHKITKRGQNVTFRCDPISEHNRLYWYRQTLGQGPEFLTYFQNEAQLEKSRLLSDRFSAERPKGSFSTLEIQRTEQGDSAMYLCASSFVGAGNEQFFGPGTRLTVL.